This passage covers 21 T cell receptor beta chains from one sample sequenced in a study of cytomegalovirus exposure and HLA in healthy donors. The PCR employed 60 Vbeta primers together with 13 Jbeta primers. Profiled with immunoSEQ multiplex PCR; TCRdb holds only in-frame clones, not every one. The sample holds about 70,000 clones, roughly 89% seen once. Sequencing was done on a sample of PBMCs. The source of these receptors is a woman under 40 in good health and CMV-seronegative.

The V call is TRBV28, the J call TRBJ2-2; tentatively, D is TRBD1 (5 bases). The germline V gene encodes CDR1 MDHEN and CDR2 SYDVKM. Trimming stripped 8 bases from V and 4 bases from J, with 20 bases between. The CDR3 extends over 16 amino acids. CDR3 residues: CASRPNPGLGTGELFF. CDR3 nucleotides: TGTGCCAGCCGCCCGAACCCAGGGTTGGGCACCGGGGAGCTGTTTTTT.

The genes are TRBV7-9 and TRBJ1-4; no definite D call. Germline-derived CDR1 and CDR2 are SEHNR and FQNEAQ (reference sequence). The V end was cut by 2 bases, the J end by 1 base, with 5 bases between. This CDR3 comprises 14 residues. The CDR3 nucleotides read TGTGCCAGCAGCTTACGGGGAACTAATGAAAAACTGTTTTTT. Translating gives CASSLRGTNEKLFF.

The genes are TRBV7-9 and TRBJ2-6, with 13 bases identical to TRBD2. The J segment lost 4 bases and the V segment lost 6 bases, leaving 9 bases of the junction unmatched. This CDR3 region has 18 residues. Looked up from germline, CDR1 is SEHNR and CDR2 is FQNEAQ (reference sequence). CDR3 bases: TGTGCCAGCAGAACCGGACTAGCGGGAGCCCCCGGGGCCAACGTCCTGACTTTC. Its translation: CASRTGLAGAPGANVLTF.

The chain recombines TRBV5-1 with TRBJ1-2; 9 bases match TRBD1. The junction had 11 bases not matched to a gene; V was cut back by 5 bases and J by 6 bases. From germline, CDR1 is SGHRS and CDR2 YFSETQ. The CDR3 extends over 15 amino acids. The CDR3 nucleotides are TGCGCCAGCAGACCCGGGACAGGGCAGGCTCATGGCTACACCTTC. It codes for CASRPGTGQAHGYTF.

V is TRBV5-4 and J is TRBJ2-7, with 9 bases that match TRBD1. There are 15 residues in the CDR3. J lost 3 bases, V lost 4 bases, and 8 bases had no gene match. Germline CDR1 is SGHNT and CDR2 is YYREEE (reference sequence). This CDR3 is CASSKSGQGIYEQYF. In nucleotides, the CDR3 is TGTGCCAGCAGCAAATCGGGACAGGGTATCTACGAGCAGTACTTC. Full variable domain (missing parts from reference TRBV5-4 and TRBJ2-7): ETGVTQSPTHLIKTRGQQVTLRCSSQSGHNTVSWYQQALGQGPQFIFQYYREEENGRGNFPPRFSGLQFPNYSSELNVNALELDDSALYLCASSKSGQGIYEQYFGPGTRLTVT.

This clone has just a few counts. The gene calls are TRBV6-1 and TRBJ1-3; D remains unclear. The V gene lost 2 bases and the J gene lost 4 bases, with 18 bases spanning the gap. Germline-derived CDR1 and CDR2 are MNHNS and SASEGT. The CDR3 totals 17 residues. CDR3 coding DNA: TGTGCCAGCAGTGAACGCCCTGTTCGGGGAACCGGAAACACCATATATTTT. Amino acids: CASSERPVRGTGNTIYF.

The chain recombines TRBV15 with TRBJ2-1; D gene ambiguous. V was pared by 1 base and J by 4 bases, with 2 bases between. CDR3 length: 12 amino acids. Germline V gene sequence: CDR1 LNHNV, CDR2 YYDKDF (reference sequence). CDR3 sequence: CATSRVYNEQFF. CDR3 coding DNA: TGTGCCACCAGCAGAGTATACAATGAGCAGTTCTTC.

In DNA, the CDR3 is TGTGCCAGCAGCTTAAAGGCGGAGTTTAGCACAGATACGCAGTATTTT. Translating gives CASSLKAEFSTDTQYF. The chain has TRBV13 and TRBJ2-3, with D unresolved. CDR1 is PRHDT and CDR2 is FYEKMQ in the germline V gene (reference sequence). Trimming took 2 bases from V and 0 from J, leaving 12 bases between them. This CDR3 has 16 residues.

This chain joins TRBV4-1 and TRBJ2-5; 7 bases are a match to TRBD2. V shed 4 bases, J shed 1 base, and the junction held 12 bases outside the gene matches. From germline, CDR1 is MGHRA and CDR2 YSYEKL. This CDR3 spans 17 amino acids. The CDR3 sequence: CASSPTLAESLQETQYF. The CDR3 nucleotides read TGCGCCAGCAGCCCTACGCTAGCGGAGAGCCTCCAAGAGACCCAGTACTTC.

The chain carries TRBV11-3 and TRBJ1-3; possible D gene TRBD1, 5 bases. Germline lookup yields CDR1 SGHNT and CDR2 YENEEA. The CDR3 spans 15 residues. V gave up 5 bases and J gave up 0 bases, with 11 bases separating them. The CDR3 nucleotides are TGTGCCAGCAGCCCGGACATATACTCTGGAAACACCATATATTTT. Translation gives CASSPDIYSGNTIYF. The full variable domain, rest sourced from reference TRBV11-3 and TRBJ1-3, is EAGVVQSPRYKIIEKKQPVAFWCNPISGHNTLYWYLQNLGQGPELLIRYENEEAVDDSQLPKDRFSAERLKGVDSTLKIQPAELGDSAVYLCASSPDIYSGNTIYFGEGSWLTVV.

The J gene is TRBJ1-1, the V gene TRBV29-1, with D hard to call. The V gene's germline CDR1 is SQVTM and CDR2 ANQGSEA. V was trimmed by 6 bases and J by 11 bases, leaving 7 bases between them. CDR3 size: 8 residues. CDR3 DNA sequence: TGCAGCGTCCGACTGGCTTTCTTT. Protein: CSVRLAFF.

The chain employs TRBV9 and TRBJ1-1; D ambiguous. Germline CDR1 reads SGDLS; CDR2 reads YYNGEE. V was shortened by 0 bases and J by 1 base, with 7 bases between the two germline ends. The CDR3 is 14 amino acids. The CDR3 loop is CASSVVSKNTEAFF. CDR3 DNA: TGTGCCAGCAGCGTAGTGTCCAAGAACACTGAAGCTTTCTTT.

This chain joins TRBV7-2 and TRBJ2-3, with a weak D call TRBD2 (6 bases). CDR3 length equals 16 residues. The germline CDR1 and CDR2 sequences are SGHTA and FQGNSA. Trimming pared 3 bases from V and 1 base from J, leaving 14 bases between. The CDR3 sequence: CASSFLGERGTDTQYF. The DNA for the CDR3 is TGTGCCAGCAGCTTCCTGGGGGAGCGGGGCACAGATACGCAGTATTTT.

The rearrangement joins TRBV9 to TRBJ2-7; tentatively, D is TRBD2 (7 bases). V was cut by 0 bases and J by 5 bases, with 21 bases left in between. CDR3 length: 17 amino acids. Looked up from germline, CDR1 is SGDLS and CDR2 is YYNGEE. DNA of the CDR3: TGTGCCAGCAGCGTAGGAGCTTGGGGGGGCGAAGGGGACGAGCAGTACTTC. Translated, it gives CASSVGAWGGEGDEQYF.

This clone was observed once. This chain joins TRBV2 and TRBJ2-1; 13 nucleotides agree with TRBD2. The CDR3 consists of 15 residues. Germline loops: CDR1 SNHLY, CDR2 FYNNEI. Germline trimming cut 9 bases from V and 8 bases from J; bases unmatched to any gene: 10. In DNA form, the CDR3 reads TGTGCCAGTCAGAAGACTAGCGGGAGGATCGATGAGCAGTTCTTC. Amino acid sequence: CASQKTSGRIDEQFF.

The V gene is TRBV6-1, the J gene TRBJ2-1; D uncertain. With 4 bases removed from V and 0 bases from J, the gap between germline ends came to 10 bases. This CDR3 contains 15 residues. Germline V gene lookup returns CDR1 MNHNS and CDR2 SASEGT. CDR3 loop: CASSGSRSSYNEQFF. The CDR3 nucleotides read TGTGCCAGCAGTGGGTCTCGGAGCTCCTACAATGAGCAGTTCTTC.

The V gene is TRBV6-5, the J gene TRBJ1-1; a weak D match, TRBD1 (6 bases). V was shortened by 5 bases and J by 3 bases, with 10 bases between the two germline ends. Germline CDR1 and CDR2: MNHEY and SVGAGI. The CDR3 is made up of 13 amino acids. The CDR3 loop reads CASSLRGHTEAFF. As DNA, the CDR3 is TGTGCCAGCAGTCTCAGGGGCCACACTGAAGCTTTCTTT.

The rearrangement uses TRBV27 and TRBJ1-1, with TRBD1 as a possible D gene (5 bases). V was trimmed by 5 bases and J by 3 bases, leaving 10 bases between them. This CDR3 comprises 13 residues. Looked up from germline, CDR1 is MNHEY and CDR2 is SMNVEV (reference sequence). This CDR3 reads CASSMAGHTEAFF. The CDR3 DNA reads TGTGCCAGCAGTATGGCGGGGCACACTGAAGCTTTCTTT.

In nucleotides, the CDR3 is TGTGCCAGCACCCTGACTAGCGGGAGAGGGGAGACCCAGTACTTC. Translated, it gives CASTLTSGRGETQYF. The chain recombines TRBV7-2 with TRBJ2-5; TRBD2 matches 12 bases. The CDR3 is 15 amino acids. The trim removed 7 bases at V and 5 bases at J, leaving 8 bases unmatched. The germline gives CDR1 SGHTA, CDR2 FQGNSA.

The chain couples TRBV5-4 to TRBJ1-2, with TRBD1 matching 10 bases. CDR1 and CDR2 from the germline V gene are SGHNT and YYREEE (reference sequence). V lost 2 bases, J lost 4 bases, and 5 bases stayed unmatched. The CDR3 loop spans 15 amino acids. The CDR3 sequence: CASSLQDRGFYGYTF. The DNA of the CDR3 is TGTGCCAGCAGCTTACAGGACAGGGGGTTCTATGGCTACACCTTC.

This sequence joins TRBV10-3 and TRBJ2-7, with 9 bases identical to TRBD2. Germline loops: CDR1 ENHRY, CDR2 SYGVKD. V lost 6 bases, J lost 2 bases, and 14 bases stayed unmatched. The CDR3 is made up of 17 amino acids. The CDR3 spells CAISADTGTSQTYEQYF. CDR3 in DNA: TGTGCCATCAGCGCAGATACCGGGACTAGCCAAACCTACGAGCAGTACTTC.